This T cell receptor beta chain was recorded in a study of shared T cell receptors in the human thymus. CDR1 is LGHNT and CDR2 is FRNRAP in the germline V gene. With 0 bases removed from V and 3 bases from J, the gap between germline ends came to 9 bases. There are 15 residues in the CDR3. Clones were sequenced by immunoSEQ multiplex PCR, and TCRdb holds only the in-frame ones, with some missing. The table lists about 710,000 clones, around 87% of them singletons, with roughly 0.0089% in the top ten. The data were also submitted as part of a second study, on human thymus T cells.

The clonotype was recovered from a boy younger than two with a congenital heart defect. Sequencing used thymocytes. This sequence joins TRBV12-5 and TRBJ1-5; no reliable D call. The CDR3 here is CASGLVQQFNQPQHF. The CDR3 nucleotides are TGTGCTAGTGGTTTGGTACAACAGTTCAATCAGCCCCAGCATTTT.